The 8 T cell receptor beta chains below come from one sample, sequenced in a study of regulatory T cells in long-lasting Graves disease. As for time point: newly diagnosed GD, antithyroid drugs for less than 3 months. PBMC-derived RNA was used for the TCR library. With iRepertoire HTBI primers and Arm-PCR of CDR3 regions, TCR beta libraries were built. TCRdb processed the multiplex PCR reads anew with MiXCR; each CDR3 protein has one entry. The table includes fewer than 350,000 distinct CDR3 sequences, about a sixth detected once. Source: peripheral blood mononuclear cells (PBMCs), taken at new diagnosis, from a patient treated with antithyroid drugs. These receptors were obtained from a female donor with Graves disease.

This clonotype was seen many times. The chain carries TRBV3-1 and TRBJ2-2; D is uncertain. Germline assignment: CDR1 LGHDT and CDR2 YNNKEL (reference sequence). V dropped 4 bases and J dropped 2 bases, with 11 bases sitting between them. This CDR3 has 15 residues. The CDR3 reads CASSLDLFNTGELFF. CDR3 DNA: TGTGCCAGCAGCCTGGACCTATTCAACACCGGGGAGCTGTTTTTT.

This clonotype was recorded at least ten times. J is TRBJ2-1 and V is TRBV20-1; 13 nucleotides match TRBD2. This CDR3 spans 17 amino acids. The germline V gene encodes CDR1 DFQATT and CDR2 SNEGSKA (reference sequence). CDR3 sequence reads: CSLGGHWTSGGYNEQFF. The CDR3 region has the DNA TGCAGCCTGGGTGGGCATTGGACTAGCGGGGGTTACAATGAGCAGTTCTTC.

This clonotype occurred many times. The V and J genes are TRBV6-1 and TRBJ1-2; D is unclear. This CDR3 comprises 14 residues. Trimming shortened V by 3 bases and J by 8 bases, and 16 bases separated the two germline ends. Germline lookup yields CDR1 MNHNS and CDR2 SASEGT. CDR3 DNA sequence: TGTGCCAGCAGTGATTCGGTCACCTGCTGCGGCTACACCTTC. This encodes CASSDSVTCCGYTF.

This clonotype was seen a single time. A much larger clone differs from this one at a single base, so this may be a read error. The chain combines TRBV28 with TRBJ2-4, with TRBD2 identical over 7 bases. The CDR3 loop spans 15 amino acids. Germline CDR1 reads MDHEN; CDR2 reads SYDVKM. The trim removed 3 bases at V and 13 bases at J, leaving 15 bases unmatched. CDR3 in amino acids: CASSFSGGGLGEQYF. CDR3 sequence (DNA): TGTGCCAGCAGTTTTTCCGGCGGGGGTCTGGGGGAGCAGTACTTC.

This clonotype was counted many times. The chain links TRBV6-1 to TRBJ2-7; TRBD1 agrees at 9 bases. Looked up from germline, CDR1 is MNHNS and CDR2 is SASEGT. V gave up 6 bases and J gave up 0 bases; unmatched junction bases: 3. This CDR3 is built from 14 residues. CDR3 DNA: TGTGCCAGCAGGCCGGACAGGGGCTCCTACGAGCAGTACTTC. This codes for CASRPDRGSYEQYF.

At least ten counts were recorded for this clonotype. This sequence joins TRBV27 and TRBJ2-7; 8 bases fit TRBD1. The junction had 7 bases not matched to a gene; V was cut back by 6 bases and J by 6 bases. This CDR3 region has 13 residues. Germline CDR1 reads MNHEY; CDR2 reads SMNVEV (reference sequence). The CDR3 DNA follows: TGTGCCAGCAGCTGGACAGGGCTTAGCGAGCAGTACTTC. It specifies CASSWTGLSEQYF.

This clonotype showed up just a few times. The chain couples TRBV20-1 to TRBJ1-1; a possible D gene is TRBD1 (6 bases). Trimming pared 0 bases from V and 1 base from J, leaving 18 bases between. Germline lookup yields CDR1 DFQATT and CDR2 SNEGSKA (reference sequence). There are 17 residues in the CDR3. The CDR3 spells CSARDPGRGRGNTEAFF. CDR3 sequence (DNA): TGCAGTGCTAGAGATCCCGGACGGGGGCGTGGGAACACTGAAGCTTTCTTT.

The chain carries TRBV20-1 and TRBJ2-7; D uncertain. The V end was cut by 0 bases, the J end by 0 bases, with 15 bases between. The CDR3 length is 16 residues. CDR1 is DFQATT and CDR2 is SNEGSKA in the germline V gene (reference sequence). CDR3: CSARDDRSSSSYEQYF. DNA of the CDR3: TGCAGTGCTAGAGATGATCGGAGCTCGTCCTCCTACGAGCAGTACTTC.